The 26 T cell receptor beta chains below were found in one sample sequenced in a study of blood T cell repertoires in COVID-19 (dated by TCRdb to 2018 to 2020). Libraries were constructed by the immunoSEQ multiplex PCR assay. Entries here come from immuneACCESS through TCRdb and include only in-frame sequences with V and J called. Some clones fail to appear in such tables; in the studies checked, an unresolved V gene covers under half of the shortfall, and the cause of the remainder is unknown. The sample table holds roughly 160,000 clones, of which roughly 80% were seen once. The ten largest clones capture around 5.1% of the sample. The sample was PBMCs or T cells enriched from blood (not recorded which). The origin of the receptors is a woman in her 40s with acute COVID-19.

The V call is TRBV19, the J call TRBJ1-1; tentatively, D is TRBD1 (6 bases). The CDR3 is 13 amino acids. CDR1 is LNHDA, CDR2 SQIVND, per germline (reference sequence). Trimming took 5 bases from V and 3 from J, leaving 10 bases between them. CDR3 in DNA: TGTGCCAGTAGTCGGACAGTGGACACTGAAGCTTTCTTT. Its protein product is CASSRTVDTEAFF.

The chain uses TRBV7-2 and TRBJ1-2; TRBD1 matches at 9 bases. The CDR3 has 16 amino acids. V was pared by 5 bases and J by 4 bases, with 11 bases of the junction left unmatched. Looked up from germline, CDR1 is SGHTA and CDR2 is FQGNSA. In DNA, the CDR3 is TGTGCCAGCAGCCCAAGGTACAGGGGGCTAACCTATGGCTACACCTTC. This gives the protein CASSPRYRGLTYGYTF.

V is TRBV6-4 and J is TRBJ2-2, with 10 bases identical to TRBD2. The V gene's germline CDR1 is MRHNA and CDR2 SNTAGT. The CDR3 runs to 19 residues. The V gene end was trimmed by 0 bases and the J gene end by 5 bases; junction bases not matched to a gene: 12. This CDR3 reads CASSDSSQAGGPNTGELFF. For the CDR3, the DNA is TGTGCCAGCAGTGACTCGTCTCAAGCGGGAGGGCCTAATACCGGGGAGCTGTTTTTT.

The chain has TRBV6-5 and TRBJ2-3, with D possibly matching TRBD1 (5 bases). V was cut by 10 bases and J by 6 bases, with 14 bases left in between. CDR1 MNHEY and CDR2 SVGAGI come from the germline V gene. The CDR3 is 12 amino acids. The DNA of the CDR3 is TGTGCCACCCTTGAGAAGGGGGATACGCAGTATTTT. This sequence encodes CATLEKGDTQYF.

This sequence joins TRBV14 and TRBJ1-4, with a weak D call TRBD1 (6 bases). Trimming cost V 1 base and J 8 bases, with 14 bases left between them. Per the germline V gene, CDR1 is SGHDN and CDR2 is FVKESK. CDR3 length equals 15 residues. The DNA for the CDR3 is TGTGCCAGCAGCCAAGTTTCAGGGGCGGGCGAAAAACTGTTTTTT. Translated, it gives CASSQVSGAGEKLFF.

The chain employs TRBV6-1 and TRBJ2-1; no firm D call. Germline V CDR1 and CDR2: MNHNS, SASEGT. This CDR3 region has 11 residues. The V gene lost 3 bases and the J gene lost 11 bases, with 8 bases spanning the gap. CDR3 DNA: TGTGCCAGCAGTGAGGGCTCTAAGCAGTTCTTC. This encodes CASSEGSKQFF.

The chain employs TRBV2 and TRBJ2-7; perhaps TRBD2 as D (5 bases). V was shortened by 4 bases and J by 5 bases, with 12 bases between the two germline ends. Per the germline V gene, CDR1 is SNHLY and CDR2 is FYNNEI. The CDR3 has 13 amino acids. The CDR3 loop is CASSAQRAHEQYV. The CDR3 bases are TGTGCCAGCAGTGCCCAGAGGGCCCACGAGCAGTACGTC.

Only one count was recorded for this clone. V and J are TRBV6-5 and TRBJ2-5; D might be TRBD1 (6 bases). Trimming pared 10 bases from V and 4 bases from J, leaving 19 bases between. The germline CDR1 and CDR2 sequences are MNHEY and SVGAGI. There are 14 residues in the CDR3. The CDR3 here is CATAKNLRGETQYF. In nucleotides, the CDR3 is TGTGCCACCGCTAAGAACCTCAGGGGAGAGACCCAGTACTTC.

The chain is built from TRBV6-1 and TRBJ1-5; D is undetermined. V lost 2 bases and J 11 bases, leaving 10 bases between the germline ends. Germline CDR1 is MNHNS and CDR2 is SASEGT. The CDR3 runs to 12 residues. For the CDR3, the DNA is TGTGCCAGCAGTGAAAAGTTCCAGTCCCAGCATTTT. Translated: CASSEKFQSQHF.

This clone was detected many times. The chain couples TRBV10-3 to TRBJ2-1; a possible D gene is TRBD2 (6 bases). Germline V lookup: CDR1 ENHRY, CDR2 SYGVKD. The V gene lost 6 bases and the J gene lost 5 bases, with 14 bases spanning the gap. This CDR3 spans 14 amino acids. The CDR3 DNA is TGTGCCATCAGCCTCGGGTGGGGGGACAATGAGCAGTTCTTC. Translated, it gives CAISLGWGDNEQFF.

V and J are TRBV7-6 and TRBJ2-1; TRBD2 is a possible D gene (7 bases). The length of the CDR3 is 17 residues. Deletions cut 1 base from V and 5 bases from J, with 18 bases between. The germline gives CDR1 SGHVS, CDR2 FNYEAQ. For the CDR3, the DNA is TGTGCCAGCAGCTTAGATCACTCGGGGGGCCCTAACAATGAGCAGTTCTTC. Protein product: CASSLDHSGGPNNEQFF.

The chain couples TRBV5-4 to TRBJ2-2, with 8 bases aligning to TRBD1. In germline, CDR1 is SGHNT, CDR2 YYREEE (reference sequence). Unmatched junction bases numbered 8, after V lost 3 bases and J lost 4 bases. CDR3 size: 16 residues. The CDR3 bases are TGTGCCAGCAGCTCCGCGGGACAGGCTGTCACCGGGGAGCTGTTTTTT. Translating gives CASSSAGQAVTGELFF.

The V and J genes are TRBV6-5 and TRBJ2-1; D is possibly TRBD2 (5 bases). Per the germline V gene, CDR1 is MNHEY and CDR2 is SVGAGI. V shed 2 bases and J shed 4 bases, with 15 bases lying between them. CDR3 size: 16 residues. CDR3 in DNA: TGTGCCAGCAGTTACGGATCTCTGACGGGGTACAATGAGCAGTTCTTC. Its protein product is CASSYGSLTGYNEQFF.

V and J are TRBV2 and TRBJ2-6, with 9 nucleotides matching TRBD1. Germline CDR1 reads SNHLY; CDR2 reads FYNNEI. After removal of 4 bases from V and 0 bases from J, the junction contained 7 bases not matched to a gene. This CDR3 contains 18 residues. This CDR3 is CASSGTGAGSSGANVLTF. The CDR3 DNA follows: TGTGCCAGCAGTGGGACAGGGGCCGGGAGCTCTGGGGCCAACGTCCTGACTTTC.

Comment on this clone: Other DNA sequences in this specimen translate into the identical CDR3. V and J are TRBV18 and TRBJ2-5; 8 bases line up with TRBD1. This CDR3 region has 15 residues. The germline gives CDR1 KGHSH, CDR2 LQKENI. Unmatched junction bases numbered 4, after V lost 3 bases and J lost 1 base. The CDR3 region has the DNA TGTGCCAGCTCACCGCGAACAGGGGGCCAAGAGACCCAGTACTTC. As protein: CASSPRTGGQETQYF.

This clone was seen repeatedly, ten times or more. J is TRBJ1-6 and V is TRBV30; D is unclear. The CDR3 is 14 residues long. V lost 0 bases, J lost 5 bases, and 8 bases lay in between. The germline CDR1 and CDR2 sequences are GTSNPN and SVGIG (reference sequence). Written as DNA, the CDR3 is TGTGCCTGGAGTGTACACACCGATAATTCACCCCTCCACTTT. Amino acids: CAWSVHTDNSPLHF.

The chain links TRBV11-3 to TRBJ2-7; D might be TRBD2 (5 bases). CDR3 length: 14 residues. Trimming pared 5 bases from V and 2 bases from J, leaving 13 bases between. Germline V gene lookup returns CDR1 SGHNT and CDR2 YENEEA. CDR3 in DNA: TGTGCCAGCAGCGGTGGGAGAACCCCCTACGAGCAGTACGTC. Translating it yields CASSGGRTPYEQYV.

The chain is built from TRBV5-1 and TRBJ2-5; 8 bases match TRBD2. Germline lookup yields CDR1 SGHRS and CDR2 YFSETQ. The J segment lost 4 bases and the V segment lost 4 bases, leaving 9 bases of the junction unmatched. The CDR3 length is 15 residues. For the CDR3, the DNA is TGCGCCAGCAGCCTCGGGACTAGTGTAGGAGAGACCCAGTACTTC. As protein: CASSLGTSVGETQYF.

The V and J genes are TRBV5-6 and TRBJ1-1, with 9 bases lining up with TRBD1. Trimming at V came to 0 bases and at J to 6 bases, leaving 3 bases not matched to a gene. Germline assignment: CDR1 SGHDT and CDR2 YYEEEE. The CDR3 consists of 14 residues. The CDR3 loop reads CASSLDRGLAEAFF. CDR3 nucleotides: TGTGCCAGCAGCTTGGACAGGGGGCTCGCTGAAGCTTTCTTT.

The CDR3 sequence: CASSLGLITGPNEKLFF. CDR3 bases: TGTGCCAGCAGCTTAGGACTTATCACAGGTCCTAATGAAAAACTGTTTTTT. V gene TRBV11-2 combines with J gene TRBJ1-4; D perhaps matches TRBD1 (5 bases). The CDR3 has 17 residues. CDR1 and CDR2 (germline): SGHAT, FQNNGV. The V and J ends lost 1 base and 3 bases respectively, with 15 bases between them.

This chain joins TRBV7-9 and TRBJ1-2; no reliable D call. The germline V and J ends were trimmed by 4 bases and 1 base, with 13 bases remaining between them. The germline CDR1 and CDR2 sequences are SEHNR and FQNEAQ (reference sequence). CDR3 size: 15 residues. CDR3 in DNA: TGTGCCAGCAGCTCGCAACCGACGGGTAACTATGGCTACACCTTC. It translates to CASSSQPTGNYGYTF. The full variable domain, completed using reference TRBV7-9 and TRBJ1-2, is DTGVSQNPRHKITKRGQNVTFRCDPISEHNRLYWYRQTLGQGPEFLTYFQNEAQLEKSRLLSDRFSAERPKGSFSTLEIQRTEQGDSAMYLCASSSQPTGNYGYTFGSGTRLTVV.

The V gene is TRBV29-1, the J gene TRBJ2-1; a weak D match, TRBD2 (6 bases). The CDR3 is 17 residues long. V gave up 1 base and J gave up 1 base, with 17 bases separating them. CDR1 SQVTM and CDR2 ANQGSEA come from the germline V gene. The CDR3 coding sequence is TGCAGCGTTGAAGGTCAACCGGGGGTGACGTCCTACAATGAGCAGTTCTTC. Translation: CSVEGQPGVTSYNEQFF.

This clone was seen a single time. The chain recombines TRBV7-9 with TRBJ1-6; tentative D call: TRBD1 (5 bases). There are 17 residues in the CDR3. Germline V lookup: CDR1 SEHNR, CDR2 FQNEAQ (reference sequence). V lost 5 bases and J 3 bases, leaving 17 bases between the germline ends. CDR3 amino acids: CASSPAGGEYYNSPLHF. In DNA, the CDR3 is TGTGCCAGCAGCCCCGCCGGGGGAGAGTACTATAATTCACCCCTCCACTTT.

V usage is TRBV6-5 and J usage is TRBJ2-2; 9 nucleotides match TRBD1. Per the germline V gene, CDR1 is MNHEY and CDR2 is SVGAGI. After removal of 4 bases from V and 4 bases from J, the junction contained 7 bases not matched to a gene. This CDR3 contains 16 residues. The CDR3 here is CASSSLNRGLTGELFF. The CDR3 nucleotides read TGTGCCAGCAGTTCGCTTAACAGGGGGCTCACCGGGGAGCTGTTTTTT.

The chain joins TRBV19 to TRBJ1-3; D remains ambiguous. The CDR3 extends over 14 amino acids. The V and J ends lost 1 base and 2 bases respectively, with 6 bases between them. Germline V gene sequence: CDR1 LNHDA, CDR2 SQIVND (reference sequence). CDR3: CASSIVGAGNTIYF. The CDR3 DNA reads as TGTGCCAGTAGTATAGTGGGAGCTGGAAACACCATATATTTT.

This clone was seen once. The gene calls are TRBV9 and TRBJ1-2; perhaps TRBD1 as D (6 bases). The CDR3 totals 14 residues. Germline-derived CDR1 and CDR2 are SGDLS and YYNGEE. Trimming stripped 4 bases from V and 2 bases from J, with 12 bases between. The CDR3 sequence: CASSLEQGNYGYTF. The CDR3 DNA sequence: TGTGCCAGCAGCCTTGAGCAGGGGAACTATGGCTACACCTTC.